This T cell receptor (beta chain) was found in a study of T cell changes during pregnancy in multiple sclerosis. The CDR3 runs 16 residues. Germline V gene lookup returns CDR1 SGHTA and CDR2 FQGTGA. V shed 5 bases, J shed 9 bases, and the junction held 14 bases outside the gene matches. Produced via immunoSEQ multiplex PCR; TCRdb's table is partial and in-frame only. Here the sample spans about 99,000 clones, about 90% being singletons. The chain has TRBV7-3 and TRBJ2-1; 9 bases fit TRBD2. The receptor's source is a female donor with multiple sclerosis, enrolled in a pregnancy study. This material consisted of peripheral blood, taken after pregnancy. CDR3 nucleotides: TGTGCCAGCAGCCCCCGACTAGCGGACTCCGCGGGTGAGCAGTTCTTC. Its protein is CASSPRLADSAGEQFF.